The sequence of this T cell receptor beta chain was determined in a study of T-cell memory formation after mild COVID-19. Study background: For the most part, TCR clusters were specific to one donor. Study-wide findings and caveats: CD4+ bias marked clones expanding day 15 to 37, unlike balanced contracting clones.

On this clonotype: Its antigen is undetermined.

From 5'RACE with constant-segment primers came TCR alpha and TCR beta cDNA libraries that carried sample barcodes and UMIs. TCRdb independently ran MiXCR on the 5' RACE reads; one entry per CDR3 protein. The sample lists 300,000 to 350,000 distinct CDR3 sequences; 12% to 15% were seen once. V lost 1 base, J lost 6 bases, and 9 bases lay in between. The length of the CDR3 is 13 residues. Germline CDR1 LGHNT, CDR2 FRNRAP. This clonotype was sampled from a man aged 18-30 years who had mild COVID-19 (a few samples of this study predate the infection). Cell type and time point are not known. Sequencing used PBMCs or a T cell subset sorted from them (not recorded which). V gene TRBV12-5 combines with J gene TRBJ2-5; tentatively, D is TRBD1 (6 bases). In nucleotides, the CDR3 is TGTGCTAGTGGTTTGGCCGGACAGAAGACCCAGTACTTC. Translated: CASGLAGQKTQYF.